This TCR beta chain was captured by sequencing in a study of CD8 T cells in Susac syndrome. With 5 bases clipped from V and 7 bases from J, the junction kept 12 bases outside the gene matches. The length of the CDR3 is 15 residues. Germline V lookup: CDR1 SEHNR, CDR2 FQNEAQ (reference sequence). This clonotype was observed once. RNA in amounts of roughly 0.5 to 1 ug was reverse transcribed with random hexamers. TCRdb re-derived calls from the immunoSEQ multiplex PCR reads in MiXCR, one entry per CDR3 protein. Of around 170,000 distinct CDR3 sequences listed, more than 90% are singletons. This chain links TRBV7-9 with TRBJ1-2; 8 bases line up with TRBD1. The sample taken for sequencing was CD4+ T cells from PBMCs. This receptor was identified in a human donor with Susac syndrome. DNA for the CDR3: TGTGCCAGCAGCCACCCGGACAGGGAACGAGTTGGCTACACCTTC. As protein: CASSHPDRERVGYTF.